The 16 T cell receptor beta chains given below trace back to one sample, sequenced in a study of blood T cell repertoires in COVID-19 (dated by TCRdb to about 2020). The library was prepared using the immunoSEQ multiplex PCR assay. What TCRdb holds here is the immuneACCESS table cut down to in-frame rearrangements. Part of the clones is not present; checked against another copy, under half of the missing clones reflect an unresolved V gene, and the others are unexplained. The sample data list 45,000 to 55,000 clones, and about 83% of these were observed just once. The ten largest clonotypes hold approximately 1.4% of the sample. The sample consisted of peripheral blood. The receptors come from a man aged 50 to 59 with acute or convalescent COVID-19.

This chain connects TRBV5-1 to TRBJ1-3, with D possibly TRBD1 on 5 matching bases. The CDR3 is made up of 16 amino acids. The germline V and J ends were trimmed by 0 bases and 4 bases, with 14 bases remaining between them. CDR1 SGHRS and CDR2 YFSETQ come from the germline V gene. The CDR3 nucleotides read TGCGCCAGCAGCTTGGGAGCAGGGTCGTCGGGAAACACCATATATTTT. This gives the protein CASSLGAGSSGNTIYF.

This clone was counted a single time. The chain links TRBV11-3 to TRBJ2-7, with TRBD2 identical over 10 bases. The CDR3 runs 14 residues. The trim removed 2 bases at V and 7 bases at J, leaving 5 bases unmatched. Germline V gives CDR1 SGHNT, CDR2 YENEEA. The CDR3 coding sequence is TGTGCCAGCAGCTTACTAGCGGGAGTAGGAGAGCAGTACTTC. It codes for CASSLLAGVGEQYF.

V gene TRBV5-8 combines with J gene TRBJ2-5; TRBD2 matches 12 bases. The CDR3 covers 17 residues. The V gene end was trimmed by 4 bases and the J gene end by 1 base; junction bases not matched to a gene: 8. Germline assignment: CDR1 SGHTS and CDR2 YDEGEE. DNA for the CDR3: TGTGCCAGCAGCCGCGGACTAGCGGGGCCGGTCCAAGAGACCCAGTACTTC. Translating it yields CASSRGLAGPVQETQYF.

CDR3 amino acids: CASSRDRQYGYTF. DNA of the CDR3: TGCGCCAGCTCCCGGGACAGACAATATGGCTACACCTTC. The chain employs TRBV10-1 and TRBJ1-2; 7 nucleotides line up with TRBD1. J lost 5 bases, V lost 8 bases, and 8 bases had no gene match. CDR1 is WNHNN, CDR2 SYGVQD, per germline (reference sequence). The CDR3 runs to 13 residues.

The rearrangement links TRBV7-2 to TRBJ1-3, with D maybe TRBD1 (5 bases). The CDR3 sequence is 16 residues long. Germline V lookup: CDR1 SGHTA, CDR2 FQGNSA. Trimming took 6 bases from V and 0 from J, leaving 15 bases between them. The DNA of the CDR3 is TGTGCCAGCAGTCCTGGACACATACCCTCTGGAAACACCATATATTTT. Translated: CASSPGHIPSGNTIYF.

This rearrangement joins TRBV7-9 to TRBJ1-2; TRBD1 might be the D (5 bases). CDR1 and CDR2 (germline): SEHNR, FQNEAQ (reference sequence). With 4 bases removed from V and 2 bases from J, the gap between germline ends came to 11 bases. The CDR3 sequence is 14 residues long. As DNA, the CDR3 is TGTGCCAGCAGCTCCAAACAGGAAAACTATGGCTACACCTTC. This translates into CASSSKQENYGYTF.

The CDR3 DNA reads TGTGCCAGCAGCCCACCCCAGGGCACGCCCCAGCATTTT. Translating it yields CASSPPQGTPQHF. The chain is built from TRBV3-1 (or the pseudogene TRBV3-2) and TRBJ1-5; D is possibly TRBD1 (5 bases). CDR3 size: 13 residues. CDR1 LGHDT and CDR2 YNNKEL come from the germline V gene (reference sequence). Trimming stripped 4 bases from V and 9 bases from J, with 13 bases between.

This chain uses TRBV5-6 with TRBJ1-4, with TRBD1 identical over 7 bases. V lost 2 bases, J lost 14 bases, and 15 bases stayed unmatched. CDR1 SGHDT and CDR2 YYEEEE come from the germline V gene. This CDR3 contains 15 residues. The DNA for the CDR3 is TGTGCCAGCAGCTTCGTGGGGACAGCGTCAACAGGTCTGTTTTTT. This sequence encodes CASSFVGTASTGLFF.

The J gene is TRBJ1-4, the V gene TRBV5-4; tentatively, D is TRBD1 (6 bases). Germline-derived CDR1 and CDR2 are SGHNT and YYREEE (reference sequence). The CDR3 is 15 residues long. V was pared by 2 bases and J by 6 bases, with 14 bases between. This CDR3 reads CASSFPGGGDEKLFF. Written as DNA, the CDR3 is TGTGCCAGCAGCTTCCCAGGAGGGGGGGATGAAAAACTGTTTTTT.

V gene TRBV19 combines with J gene TRBJ1-3; D gene unclear. Germline CDR1 and CDR2: LNHDA and SQIVND (reference sequence). V was clipped by 4 bases and J by 0 bases, with 10 bases between them. The CDR3 runs 15 residues. CDR3 DNA sequence: TGTGCCAGTAGTACCCGGTCCTCCTCTGGAAACACCATATATTTT. Its protein product is CASSTRSSSGNTIYF.

The chain has TRBV2 and TRBJ1-4, with 8 positions matching TRBD1. CDR3 length equals 15 residues. Unmatched junction bases numbered 4, after V lost 5 bases and J lost 2 bases. In germline, CDR1 is SNHLY, CDR2 FYNNEI. The CDR3, as DNA: TGTGCCAGCAGTTCCAGGGGGCCGACTAATGAAAAACTGTTTTTT. Its protein product is CASSSRGPTNEKLFF.

The chain links TRBV28 to TRBJ1-2; 8 positions match TRBD1. Germline CDR1 is MDHEN and CDR2 is SYDVKM. The CDR3 length is 12 residues. With 6 bases clipped from V and 3 bases from J, the junction kept 0 bases outside the gene matches. CDR3 sequence reads: CASRTGDYGYTF. The CDR3 DNA is TGTGCCAGCAGGACAGGGGACTATGGCTACACCTTC.

The chain has TRBV28 and TRBJ1-3; TRBD1 agrees at 8 bases. Germline V CDR1 and CDR2: MDHEN, SYDVKM. The length of the CDR3 is 15 residues. V lost 3 bases to trimming and J lost 4 bases; unmatched junction nucleotides: 5. CDR3 sequence reads: CASSFQGAPGNTIYF. As DNA, the CDR3 is TGTGCCAGCAGTTTCCAGGGGGCGCCAGGAAACACCATATATTTT.

The chain combines TRBV7-6 with TRBJ2-3, with 9 positions matching TRBD1. Germline V gene lookup returns CDR1 SGHVS and CDR2 FNYEAQ. With V trimmed by 5 bases and J by 6 bases, 12 bases remained unmatched. This CDR3 contains 16 residues. The CDR3 bases are TGTGCCAGCAGCGTAACCGGGACAGGGAGGTCGGATACGCAGTATTTT. The encoded protein is CASSVTGTGRSDTQYF. The complete variable domain, with remaining parts taken from reference TRBV7-6 and TRBJ2-3, reads GAGVSQSPRYKVTKRGQDVALRCDPISGHVSLYWYRQALGQGPEFLTYFNYEAQQDKSGLPNDRFSAERPEGSISTLTIQRTEQRDSAMYRCASSVTGTGRSDTQYFGPGTRLTVL.

This chain links TRBV9 with TRBJ2-2; 8 bases map to TRBD1. The CDR3 covers 16 residues. Trimming removed 4 bases from V and 0 bases from J; junction bases left unmatched: 5. CDR1 and CDR2 (germline): SGDLS, YYNGEE. DNA of the CDR3: TGTGCCAGCAGCCCTAGGACAGGGACGAACACCGGGGAGCTGTTTTTT. It encodes CASSPRTGTNTGELFF.

V is TRBV4-1 and J is TRBJ2-5, with 8 bases identical to TRBD1. Germline CDR1 is MGHRA and CDR2 is YSYEKL. Trimming removed 4 bases from V and 0 bases from J; junction bases left unmatched: 4. CDR3 length equals 15 residues. CDR3: CASSRSTGDQETQYF. The CDR3 DNA reads TGCGCCAGCAGCCGGTCGACAGGGGACCAAGAGACCCAGTACTTC.